This is a list of T cell receptor beta chains from one sample in a study of T cells in Graves' hyperthyroidism and ophthalmopathy. TCRdb processed the multiplex PCR reads anew with MiXCR; each CDR3 protein has one entry. The sample lists about 480,000 distinct CDR3 sequences, under 15% occurring once. Sequencing was performed on blood. These receptors all stem from a woman between 18 and 29 years old with Graves' hyperthyroidism. The CDR3 runs from the conserved cysteine through the conserved F or W. A D gene is named only where the DNA matches it firmly. The size field is filled for only some rows; it gives once, few, many or a size class.

D gene | J gene | V gene | clone size | CDR3 protein | CDR3 DNA
. | TRBJ2-5 | TRBV5-1 | many | CASSLGQSAPQYF | TGCGCCAGCAGCTTGGGACAGTCGGCGCCCCAGTACTTC
. | TRBJ2-1 | TRBV11-2 | many | CASSFTSQGPSLYNEQFF | TGTGCCAGCAGCTTTACCTCCCAGGGGCCCAGCCTCTACAATGAGCAGTTCTTC
. | TRBJ1-5 | TRBV2 | many | CASSRDRSNQPQHF | TGTGCCAGCAGCCGAGACAGGAGCAATCAGCCCCAGCATTTT
. | TRBJ2-1 | TRBV11-2 | many | CASSPGPSSYNEQFF | TGTGCCAGCAGCCCCGGACCGAGCTCCTACAATGAGCAGTTCTTC
. | TRBJ1-2 | TRBV19 | many | CATSTGYGYTF | TGTGCCACCTCGACGGGCTATGGCTACACCTTC
TRBD2 | TRBJ2-1 | TRBV7-6 | . | CASSLNPATSGMNEQFF | TGTGCCAGCAGCTTAAATCCGGCGACTAGCGGGATGAATGAGCAGTTCTTC
TRBD1 | TRBJ2-5 | TRBV7-9 | . | CASSSPPGQGMETQYF | TGTGCCAGCAGCTCACCCCCGGGACAGGGGATGGAGACCCAGTACTTC
. | TRBJ2-1 | TRBV15 | many | CATSGATEANEQFF | TGTGCCACCAGCGGAGCGACAGAAGCCAATGAGCAGTTCTTC
. | TRBJ2-4 | TRBV18 | many | CASSPTSGENIQYF | TGTGCCAGCTCCCCGACTTCCGGCGAAAACATTCAGTACTTC
. | TRBJ2-1 | TRBV12-3/TRBV12-4 | many | CASSLGTLGNEQFF | TGTGCCAGCAGTTTAGGGACTTTAGGGAATGAGCAGTTCTTC
TRBD2 | TRBJ2-5 | TRBV7-2 | many | CASSRLAGFQETQYF | TGTGCCAGCAGCCGACTAGCGGGTTTCCAAGAGACCCAGTACTTC
TRBD2 | TRBJ2-2 | TRBV6-6 | few | CASSYSSGGGTGELFF | TGTGCCAGCAGTTACTCTTCGGGAGGGGGCACCGGGGAGCTGTTTTTT
. | TRBJ2-1 | TRBV5-6 | . | CASSLGTVASSEQFF | TGTGCCAGCAGCTTAGGGACTGTAGCCTCCTCCGAGCAGTTCTTC
TRBD2 | TRBJ2-3 | TRBV7-2 | many | CASSLSGRSTDTQYF | TGTGCCAGCAGCTTAAGCGGGAGGTCCACAGATACGCAGTATTTT
. | TRBJ2-7 | TRBV19 | . | CASSIDPSKLGRPYEQYF | TGTGCCAGTAGTATAGATCCGAGTAAACTGGGGAGACCCTACGAGCAGTACTTC
. | TRBJ1-6 | TRBV2 | . | CASFWRVNSPLHF | TGTGCCAGCTTTTGGAGGGTTAATTCACCCCTCCACTTT
TRBD2 | TRBJ2-1 | TRBV18 | few | CASSSLAGGPGTGIEQFF | TGTGCCAGCTCATCACTAGCGGGAGGGCCGGGGACGGGGATTGAGCAGTTCTTC
TRBD2 | TRBJ2-7 | TRBV3-1 | . | CASSQEGSGRYEQYF | TGTGCCAGCAGCCAAGAAGGTAGCGGGAGATACGAGCAGTACTTC
. | TRBJ2-2 | TRBV6-4 | . | CASSVSLGSTGELFF | TGTGCCAGCAGTGTCAGCCTCGGGAGCACCGGGGAGCTGTTTTTT
TRBD2 | TRBJ2-1 | TRBV7-2 | . | CASSLFPSGSSYNEQFF | TGTGCCAGCAGCTTATTCCCTAGCGGGAGTTCCTACAATGAGCAGTTCTTC
. | TRBJ2-7 | TRBV5-1 | few | CASSLGDALDRYYEQYF | TGCGCCAGCAGCTTGGGCGATGCTTTGGACAGATACTACGAGCAGTACTTC
TRBD2 | TRBJ2-1 | TRBV12-3/TRBV12-4 | medium-sized | CASSPPGLAGYNEQFF | TGTGCCAGCAGCCCTCCGGGACTAGCGGGTTACAATGAGCAGTTCTTC
TRBD1 | TRBJ1-1 | TRBV7-3 | . | CASSSSRTGNTEAFF | TGTGCCAGCAGCTCTTCCCGGACAGGGAACACTGAAGCTTTCTTT
. | TRBJ2-1 | TRBV18 | . | CASSLSMSSSYNEQFF | TGTGCCAGCTCACTCTCGATGTCGAGCTCCTACAATGAGCAGTTCTTC
. | TRBJ1-5 | TRBV7-9 | many | CASSRWRADSNQPQHF | TGTGCCAGCAGCCGGTGGCGCGCCGATAGCAATCAGCCCCAGCATTTT
TRBD2 | TRBJ2-1 | TRBV11-2 | many | CASCGLAGALNEQFF | TGTGCCAGCTGCGGTCTAGCGGGAGCTTTGAATGAGCAGTTCTTC
TRBD2 | TRBJ2-7 | TRBV12-3/TRBV12-4 | many | CASSFNGGLAGYSYEQYF | TGTGCCAGCAGTTTCAACGGGGGACTAGCGGGTTACTCCTACGAGCAGTACTTC
. | TRBJ1-1 | TRBV5-6 | . | CASSSGQLHTEAFF | TGTGCCAGCAGCTCTGGACAGCTACACACTGAAGCTTTCTTT
. | TRBJ2-7 | TRBV12-3/TRBV12-4 | . | CASSFEVYYEQYF | TGTGCCAGCAGTTTTGAGGTTTACTACGAGCAGTACTTC
. | TRBJ1-1 | TRBV12-3/TRBV12-4 | . | CASSFGIEAEAFF | TGTGCCAGCAGTTTTGGGATCGAGGCTGAAGCTTTCTTT
. | TRBJ1-1 | TRBV27 | many | CASSLVPGENTEAFF | TGTGCCAGCAGTTTAGTTCCGGGAGAGAACACTGAAGCTTTCTTT
TRBD2 | TRBJ2-3 | TRBV18 | . | CASSAELAGVPDTQYF | TGTGCCAGCTCGGCCGAACTAGCGGGAGTCCCAGATACGCAGTATTTT
. | TRBJ1-2 | TRBV14 | few | CASSQEAYGYTF | TGTGCCAGCAGCCAAGAGGCCTATGGCTACACCTTC
TRBD1 | TRBJ2-5 | TRBV6-1 | many | CATSLDRGYETQYF | TGTGCCACCAGTCTGGACAGGGGGTACGAGACCCAGTACTTC
TRBD1 | TRBJ1-4 | TRBV3-1 | many | CASSRRGLEKLFF | TGTGCCAGCAGCCGCAGGGGGCTGGAAAAACTGTTTTTT
TRBD2 | TRBJ2-1 | TRBV20-1 | many | CSARRLAGGARGNEQFF | TGCAGTGCTAGAAGACTAGCGGGGGGGGCTAGGGGAAATGAGCAGTTCTTC
. | TRBJ1-2 | TRBV14 | many | CASSQDLIYGYTF | TGTGCCAGCAGCCAAGATCTGATCTATGGCTACACCTTC
TRBD2 | TRBJ2-1 | TRBV5-8 | many | CASSRGTTIEQFF | TGTGCCAGCAGCCGCGGGACTACCATTGAGCAGTTCTTC
. | TRBJ2-1 | TRBV18 | few | CASSPPGAGRNEQFF | TGTGCCAGCTCACCTCCGGGGGCGGGGAGGAATGAGCAGTTCTTC
TRBD1 | TRBJ2-5 | TRBV4-1 | . | CASSQERRGREGQYF | TGCGCCAGCAGCCAAGAACGCAGGGGGCGCGAAGGACAGTACTTC
TRBD2 | TRBJ2-3 | TRBV15 | . | CATSRDRAGADTQYF | TGTGCCACCAGCAGAGATCGCGCGGGAGCAGATACGCAGTATTTT
. | TRBJ1-2 | TRBV12-3/TRBV12-4 | many | CASSLELSRGYTF | TGTGCCAGCAGTTTAGAGCTCTCGCGGGGCTACACCTTC
. | TRBJ1-2 | TRBV5-6 | few | CASSLWYKEDYGYTF | TGTGCCAGCAGCTTGTGGTATAAGGAAGACTATGGCTACACCTTC
. | TRBJ2-7 | TRBV6-1 | few | CASGAGVTYEQYF | TGTGCCAGCGGAGCGGGCGTAACCTACGAGCAGTACTTC
. | TRBJ2-5 | TRBV9 | many | CASSVGTLQETQYF | TGTGCCAGCAGCGTAGGGACACTCCAAGAGACCCAGTACTTC
. | TRBJ1-2 | TRBV11-2 | many | CASSLDRRTYGYTF | TGTGCCAGCAGCTTAGACCGGAGGACCTATGGCTACACCTTC
. | TRBJ2-1 | TRBV6-1 | many | CASSEPQVRIDEQFF | TGTGCCAGCAGTGAACCGCAGGTCAGGATCGATGAGCAGTTCTTC
TRBD2 | TRBJ2-3 | TRBV9 | many | CASSVAGTSGDYTDTQYF | TGTGCCAGCAGCGTAGCCGGGACTAGCGGGGATTACACAGATACGCAGTATTTT
. | TRBJ1-1 | TRBV19 | many | CASSTLEQSPNTEAFF | TGTGCCAGTAGTACTCTCGAACAGTCTCCAAACACTGAAGCTTTCTTT
. | TRBJ1-3 | TRBV7-2 | . | CASSLVLLQVGNTIYF | TGTGCCAGCAGCTTAGTCCTCTTACAGGTTGGAAACACCATATATTTT
. | TRBJ1-5 | TRBV30 | many | CAWSAHSNQPQHF | TGTGCCTGGAGTGCTCACAGCAATCAGCCCCAGCATTTT
. | TRBJ2-1 | TRBV5-4 | few | CASSLSASQSNEQFF | TGTGCCAGCAGCTTATCGGCTAGCCAGAGCAATGAGCAGTTCTTC
. | TRBJ2-5 | TRBV24-1 | many | CATSERRGETQYF | TGTGCCACCAGTGAGCGCAGGGGTGAGACCCAGTACTTC
TRBD1 | TRBJ1-1 | TRBV20-1 | few | CSARQGESEAFF | TGCAGTGCCCGACAGGGAGAGAGTGAAGCTTTCTTT
. | TRBJ1-4 | TRBV20-1 | . | CSAPSTPPGEKLFF | TGCAGTGCCCCATCGACACCACCAGGGGAAAAACTGTTTTTT
TRBD2 | TRBJ2-7 | TRBV6-1 | many | CASSEAGAAYEQYF | TGTGCCAGCAGCGAGGCGGGAGCCGCCTACGAGCAGTACTTC
TRBD1 | TRBJ2-7 | TRBV2 | many | CASRQGQGIHEQYF | TGTGCCAGCAGACAGGGACAGGGCATCCACGAGCAGTACTTC